This TCR beta chain was sequenced during a study of blood T cell repertoires in COVID-19. TCRdb's table, derived via immunoSEQ multiplex PCR, lists solely in-frame clones and lacks some. The sample has about 200,000 clones, about 87% seen once; the top ten hold about 6%. This CDR3 comprises 12 residues. Trimming pared 9 bases from V and 1 base from J, leaving 8 bases between. Germline V gene data show CDR1 as KGHDR and CDR2 as SFDVKD. The sequenced sample was peripheral blood. The TCR originated in a man aged 60 to 75 who had recovered from COVID-19. V gene TRBV24-1 combines with J gene TRBJ2-5; a weak D match, TRBD2 (5 bases). The CDR3: CATSRGQETQYF. The CDR3 nucleotides read TGTGCCACCTCCCGGGGCCAAGAGACCCAGTACTTC.